Listed below are T cell receptor beta chains from one sample, sequenced in a study of blood T cell repertoires in COVID-19. Clones were read by immunoSEQ multiplex PCR, and TCRdb kept only the in-frame ones, dropping some. The top ten clones hold 1% to 1.5% of a sample with around 63,000 clones, 86% of them seen once. Sequencing was carried out using peripheral blood. The source is an elderly woman with acute or convalescent COVID-19. Both conserved end residues are part of each CDR3. A D gene is named only where the DNA matches it firmly. The listing skips clone size in some rows; elsewhere it reads once, few, many or a size class.

>TRBJ1-6|TRBV5-4|NA|NA
CASSLGRGTSPLHF
TGTGCCAGCAGCTTGGGTAGGGGAACGTCACCCCTCCACTTT
>TRBJ1-3|TRBV7-6|NA|TRBD1
CASSPGTASGNTIYF
TGTGCCAGCAGCCCAGGGACAGCCTCTGGAAACACCATATATTTT
>TRBJ1-1|TRBV6-5|NA|NA
CASSLQVNTEAFF
TGTGCCAGCAGCTTACAGGTGAACACTGAAGCTTTCTTT
>TRBJ2-7|TRBV9|NA|NA
CASSGQSINEQYF
TGTGCCAGCAGCGGACAGTCTATCAACGAGCAGTACTTC
>TRBJ2-5|TRBV5-5|once|TRBD1
CASSWGTGGFVWETQYF
TGTGCCAGCAGCTGGGGGACAGGGGGCTTCGTTTGGGAGACCCAGTACTTC
>TRBJ2-5|TRBV7-2|NA|NA
CASSLAGGWETQYF
TGTGCCAGCAGCTTAGCGGGAGGATGGGAGACCCAGTACTTC
>TRBJ2-1|TRBV7-2|NA|NA
CASSYSDEQFF
TGTGCCAGCAGCTATTCGGATGAGCAGTTCTTC
>TRBJ1-2|TRBV2|NA|NA
CASSEMGQGTNYGYTF
TGTGCCAGCAGTGAAATGGGGCAGGGAACTAACTATGGCTACACCTTC
>TRBJ2-7|TRBV5-6|NA|NA
CASSMDGSYEQYF
TGTGCCAGCAGCATGGACGGCTCCTACGAGCAGTACTTC
>TRBJ2-3|TRBV9|once|NA
CASSGGPDTQYF
TGTGCCAGCAGCGGAGGGCCAGATACGCAGTATTTT
>TRBJ2-7|TRBV10-3|NA|TRBD2
CAISQLAGGYEQYF
TGTGCCATCAGCCAACTAGCGGGAGGTTACGAGCAGTACTTC
>TRBJ1-5|TRBV5-6|NA|NA
CASSFRGFDQPQHF
TGTGCCAGCAGCTTTAGGGGGTTCGATCAGCCCCAGCATTTT
>TRBJ1-2|TRBV11-2|once|TRBD1
CASSLPGQGFYGYTF
TGTGCCAGCAGCCTCCCGGGACAGGGGTTCTATGGCTACACCTTC
>TRBJ1-2|TRBV6-4|NA|NA
CASSAGPGAGYTF
TGTGCCAGCAGTGCAGGGCCTGGGGCTGGCTACACCTTC
>TRBJ2-7|TRBV19|NA|TRBD1
CASSILPGQSPYEQYF
TGTGCCAGTAGTATACTTCCGGGACAGTCCCCCTACGAGCAGTACTTC
>TRBJ1-2|TRBV5-1|NA|TRBD1
CASSLTGDLGYTF
TGCGCCAGCAGCCTGACAGGGGACTTAGGCTACACCTTC
>TRBJ2-1|TRBV6-5|NA|TRBD2
CASWGGWNEQFF
TGTGCCAGTTGGGGGGGATGGAATGAGCAGTTCTTC
>TRBJ1-3|TRBV27|many|NA
CASSMRGQISSSGNTIYF
TGTGCCAGCAGTATGAGAGGACAGATATCCAGCTCTGGAAACACCATATATTTT
>TRBJ2-7|TRBV6-2/TRBV6-3|NA|NA
CASSDLGAPTIEQYF
TGTGCCAGCAGCGACTTGGGGGCACCTACGATCGAGCAGTACTTC
>TRBJ1-5|TRBV3-1/TRBV3-2|NA|NA
CASSQEIGRVLPQHF
TGTGCCAGCAGCCAAGAAATAGGCAGGGTTCTGCCCCAGCATTTT
>TRBJ1-4|TRBV7-9|NA|TRBD1
CASSLARDSATNEKLFF
TGTGCCAGCAGCTTAGCAAGGGACAGTGCAACTAATGAAAAACTGTTTTTT
>TRBJ2-1|TRBV18|NA|TRBD2
CASSPGLATNEQFF
TGTGCCAGCTCCCCTGGACTAGCGACGAATGAGCAGTTCTTC
>TRBJ2-3|TRBV5-5|NA|NA
CASSSGTGLDTQYF
TGTGCCAGCAGCTCCGGGACTGGCTTAGATACGCAGTATTTT
>TRBJ2-1|TRBV5-1|NA|TRBD2
CASSLGGTSGRTVYNEQFF
TGCGCCAGCAGCTTGGGTGGGACTAGCGGGAGGACCGTCTACAATGAGCAGTTCTTC
>TRBJ2-3|TRBV6-2/TRBV6-3|NA|TRBD2
CASSASSGGATDTQYF
TGTGCCAGCAGTGCCTCTAGCGGGGGGGCGACAGATACGCAGTATTTT
>TRBJ2-1|TRBV6-5|few|TRBD2
CASSRTSGRGNEQFF
TGTGCCAGCTCCAGGACTAGCGGGAGAGGGAATGAGCAGTTCTTC